The T cell receptor (beta chain) described here comes from a study of T cells in Graves' hyperthyroidism and ophthalmopathy. This clonotype has at least ten counts. RNA transcripts served as the template for amplifying TCR beta CDR3 regions. TCR CDR3 regions were first amplified by RT-PCR with HTBI primers. Each CDR3 protein is one row after TCRdb ran MiXCR on the multiplex PCR reads. The sample shows hundreds of thousands of distinct CDR3 sequences, around 15% of them seen only once. J was trimmed by 3 bases and V by 3 bases; bases with no gene match: 7. The CDR3 consists of 15 residues. Germline CDR1 is SQVTM and CDR2 is ANQGSEA.

This rearrangement joins TRBV29-1 to TRBJ2-2; TRBD2 matches 7 bases. Sequenced input: blood. The TCR comes from a woman between 35 and 50 years old with Graves' ophthalmopathy. CDR3 loop: CSVDMGGFDTGELFF. The CDR3 bases are TGCAGCGTTGATATGGGGGGGTTCGACACCGGGGAGCTGTTTTTT.